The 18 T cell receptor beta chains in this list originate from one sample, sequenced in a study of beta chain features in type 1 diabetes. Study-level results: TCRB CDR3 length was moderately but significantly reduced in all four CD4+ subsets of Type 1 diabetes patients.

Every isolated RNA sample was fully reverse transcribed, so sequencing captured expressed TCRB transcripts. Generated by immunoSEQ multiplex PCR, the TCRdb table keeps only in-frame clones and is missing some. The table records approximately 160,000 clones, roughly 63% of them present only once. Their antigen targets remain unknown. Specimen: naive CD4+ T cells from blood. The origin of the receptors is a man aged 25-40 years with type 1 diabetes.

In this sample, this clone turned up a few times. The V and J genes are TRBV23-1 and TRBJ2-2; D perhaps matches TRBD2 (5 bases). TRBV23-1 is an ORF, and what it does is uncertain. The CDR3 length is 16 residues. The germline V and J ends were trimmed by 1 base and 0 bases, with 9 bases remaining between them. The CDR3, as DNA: TGCGCCAGCAGTCAATACGTGGGAGCGAACACCGGGGAGCTGTTTTTT. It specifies CASSQYVGANTGELFF.

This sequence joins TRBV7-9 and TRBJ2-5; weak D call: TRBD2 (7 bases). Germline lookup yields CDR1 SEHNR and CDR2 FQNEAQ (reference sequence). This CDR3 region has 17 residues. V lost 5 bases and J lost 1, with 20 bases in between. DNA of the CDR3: TGTGCCAGCAGCGCCCGACCCACGGGGGGCACCCAAGAGACCCAGTACTTC. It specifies CASSARPTGGTQETQYF.

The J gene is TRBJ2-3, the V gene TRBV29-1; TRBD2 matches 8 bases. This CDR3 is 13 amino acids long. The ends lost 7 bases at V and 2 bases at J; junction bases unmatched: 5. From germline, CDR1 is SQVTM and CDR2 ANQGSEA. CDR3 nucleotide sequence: TGCAGCGAATTAGCGGGGCCCACAGATACGCAGTATTTT. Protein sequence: CSELAGPTDTQYF.

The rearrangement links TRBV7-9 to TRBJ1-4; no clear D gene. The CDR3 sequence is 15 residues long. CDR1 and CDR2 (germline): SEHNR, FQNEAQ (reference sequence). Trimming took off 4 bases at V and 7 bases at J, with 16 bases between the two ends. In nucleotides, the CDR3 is TGTGCCAGCAGCTCCAGGACCCCACCGGGTGAAAAACTGTTTTTT. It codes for CASSSRTPPGEKLFF.

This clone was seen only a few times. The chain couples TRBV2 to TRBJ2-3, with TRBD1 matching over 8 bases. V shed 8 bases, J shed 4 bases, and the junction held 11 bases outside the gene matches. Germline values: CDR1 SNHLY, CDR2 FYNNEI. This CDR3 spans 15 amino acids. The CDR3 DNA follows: TGTGCCAGCCGGAAAGGGGACAGGCTCCCAGATACGCAGTATTTT. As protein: CASRKGDRLPDTQYF.

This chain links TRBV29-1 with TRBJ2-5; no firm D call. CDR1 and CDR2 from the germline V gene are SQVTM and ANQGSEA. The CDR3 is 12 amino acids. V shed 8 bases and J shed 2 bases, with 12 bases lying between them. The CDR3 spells CSSRTAQETQYF. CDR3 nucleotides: TGCAGCTCAAGGACGGCACAAGAGACCCAGTACTTC.

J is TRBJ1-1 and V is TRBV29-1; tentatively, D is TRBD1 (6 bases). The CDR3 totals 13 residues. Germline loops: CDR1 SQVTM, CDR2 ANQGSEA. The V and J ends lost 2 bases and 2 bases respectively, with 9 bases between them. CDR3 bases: TGCAGCGTTGAATCCGGGGGCAACACTGAAGCTTTCTTT. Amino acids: CSVESGGNTEAFF.

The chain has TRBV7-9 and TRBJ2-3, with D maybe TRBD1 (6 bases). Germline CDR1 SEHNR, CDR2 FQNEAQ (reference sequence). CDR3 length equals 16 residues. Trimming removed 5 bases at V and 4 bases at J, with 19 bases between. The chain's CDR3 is CASSPGTTGLADTQYF. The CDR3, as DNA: TGTGCCAGCAGCCCCGGGACAACCGGGTTGGCAGATACGCAGTATTTT.

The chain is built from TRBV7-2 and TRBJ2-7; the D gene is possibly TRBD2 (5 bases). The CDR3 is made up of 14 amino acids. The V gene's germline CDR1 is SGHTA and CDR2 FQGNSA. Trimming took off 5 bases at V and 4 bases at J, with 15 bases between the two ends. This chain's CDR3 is CASSSYTREYEQYF. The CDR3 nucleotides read TGTGCCAGCAGCAGTTACACGAGGGAGTACGAGCAGTACTTC.

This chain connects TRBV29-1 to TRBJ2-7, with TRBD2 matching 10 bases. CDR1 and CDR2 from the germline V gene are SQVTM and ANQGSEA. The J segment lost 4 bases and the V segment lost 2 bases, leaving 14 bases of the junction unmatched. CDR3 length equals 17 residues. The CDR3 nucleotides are TGCAGCGTTGAATCGGGTAGGGGAACTAGCGGGGAGTACGAGCAGTACTTC. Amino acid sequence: CSVESGRGTSGEYEQYF.

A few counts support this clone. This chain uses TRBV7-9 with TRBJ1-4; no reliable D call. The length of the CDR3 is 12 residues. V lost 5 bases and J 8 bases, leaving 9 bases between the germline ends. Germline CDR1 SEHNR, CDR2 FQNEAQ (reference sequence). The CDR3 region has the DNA TGTGCCAGCAGCCCAGCGAAAGAAAAACTGTTTTTT. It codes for CASSPAKEKLFF.

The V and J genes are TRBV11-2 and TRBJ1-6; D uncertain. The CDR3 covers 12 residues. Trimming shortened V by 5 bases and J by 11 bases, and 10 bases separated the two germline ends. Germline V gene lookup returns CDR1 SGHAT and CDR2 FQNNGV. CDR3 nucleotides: TGTGCCAGCAGCGTGGAGCCCCCACCCCTCCACTTT. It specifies CASSVEPPPLHF.

CDR3 loop: CASSSPRERGYLSTDTQYF. The CDR3 DNA reads as TGTGCCAGCAGTTCACCTAGGGAAAGGGGCTACCTTTCCACAGATACGCAGTATTTT. V and J are TRBV7-8 and TRBJ2-3, with D maybe TRBD1 (5 bases). Germline V gives CDR1 SGHVS, CDR2 FQNEAQ. The CDR3 spans 19 residues. The ends were cut back, 6 bases at V and 2 bases at J, with 27 bases in the middle.

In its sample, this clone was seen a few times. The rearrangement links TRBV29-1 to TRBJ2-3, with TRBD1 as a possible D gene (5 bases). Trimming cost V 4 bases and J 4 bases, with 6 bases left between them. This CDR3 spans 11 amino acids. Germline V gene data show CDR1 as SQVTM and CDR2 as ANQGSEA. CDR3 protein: CSVAGSDTQYF. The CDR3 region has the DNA TGCAGCGTTGCAGGGTCAGATACGCAGTATTTT.

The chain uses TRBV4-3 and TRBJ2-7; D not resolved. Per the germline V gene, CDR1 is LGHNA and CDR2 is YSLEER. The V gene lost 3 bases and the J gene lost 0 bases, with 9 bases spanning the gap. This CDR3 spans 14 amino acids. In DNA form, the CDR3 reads TGCGCCAGCAGCCACCCCCCTGGCTCCTACGAGCAGTACTTC. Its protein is CASSHPPGSYEQYF.

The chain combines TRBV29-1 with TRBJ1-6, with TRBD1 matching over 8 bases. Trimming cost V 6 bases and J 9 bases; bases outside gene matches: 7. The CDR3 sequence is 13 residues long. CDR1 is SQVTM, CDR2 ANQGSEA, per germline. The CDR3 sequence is CSVATGEASPLHF. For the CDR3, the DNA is TGCAGCGTCGCGACAGGGGAGGCTTCACCCCTCCACTTT.

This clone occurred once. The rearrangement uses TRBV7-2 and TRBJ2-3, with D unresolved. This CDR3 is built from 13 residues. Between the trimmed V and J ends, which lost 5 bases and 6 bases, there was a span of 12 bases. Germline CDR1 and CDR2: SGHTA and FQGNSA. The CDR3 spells CASSRAVGDTQYF. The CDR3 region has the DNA TGTGCCAGCAGCCGTGCGGTTGGCGATACGCAGTATTTT.

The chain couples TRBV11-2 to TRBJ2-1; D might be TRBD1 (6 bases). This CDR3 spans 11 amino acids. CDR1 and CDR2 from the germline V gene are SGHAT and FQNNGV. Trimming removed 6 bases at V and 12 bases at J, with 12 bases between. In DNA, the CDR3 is TGTGCCAGCAGAATTTGGGACACGCAGTTCTTC. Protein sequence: CASRIWDTQFF.